A selection of T cell receptor beta chains follows, all from one sample in a study of T cell repertoires in cytomegalovirus infection. What these receptors recognize is not known. TCRdb processed the reads anew with MiXCR; each CDR3 protein has one entry. Here the sample spans some 920,000 distinct CDR3 sequences, around 29% being singletons. The specimen was cultured CD8+ T cells from PBMCs, collected from culture after CMV antigen stimulation. Receptors were obtained from a human donor in good health (CMV status not recorded). Some clones in this sample may be carry-over from other donors' samples. CDR3s leave out the opening cysteine and the closing phenylalanine or tryptophan. Clone size is stated in some rows and not others, as once, few, many or a class when expanded.

CDR3 length	clone size	V gene	J gene	CDR3 protein
13	-	TRBV9	TRBJ2-3	ASSVAGGRGDTQY
12	-	TRBV18	TRBJ2-1	ASSPRTDLNEQF
14	-	TRBV12-3/TRBV12-4	TRBJ2-3	ASSLKPGLAADTQY
12	many	TRBV7-4	TRBJ2-7	ASSLRPVGDEQY
14	few	TRBV14	TRBJ1-1	ASSQPVDGMNTEAF
14	-	TRBV15	TRBJ1-4	ATSRDSGVYNEKLF
10	-	TRBV7-9	TRBJ1-6	ASSLGGLSLH
14	-	TRBV5-4	TRBJ2-1	ASSLAMGESYNEQF
14	many	TRBV28	TRBJ1-2	ASSSRVEGISYGYT
12	-	TRBV15	TRBJ1-5	ATTRDRGNQPQH
14	-	TRBV7-2	TRBJ1-6	ASSLGAGTGYSPLH
13	-	TRBV4-1	TRBJ2-7	ASSQGLGLTYEQY
15	many	TRBV11-2	TRBJ2-1	ASSFTSGGTSFDEQF
12	-	TRBV5-6	TRBJ2-7	ASSLKWGYYEQY
15	-	TRBV15	TRBJ1-1	ATSRDEWGPLNTEAF
16	-	TRBV7-9	TRBJ2-4	ASTDINRDRGLTNIQY